The next 11 T cell receptor beta chains were all read from a single sample in a study of identical twins. One entry per CDR3 protein results from TCRdb running MiXCR on the 5' RACE reads. Among roughly 1.6 million distinct CDR3 sequences, around 33% were seen once, and the ten largest hold about 0.27%. The sample was cord blood. Source of these receptors: a newborn girl in good health.

CDR3 DNA: TGTGCCAGCAGCTTAGTCTCCTCAGATACGCAGTATTTT. Protein: CASSLVSSDTQYF. The V gene is TRBV7-2, the J gene TRBJ2-3; D is uncertain. Germline CDR1 reads SGHTA; CDR2 reads FQGNSA. The CDR3 has 13 residues. V shed 1 base and J shed 4 bases, with 6 bases lying between them.

This clonotype was recorded a few times. Written as DNA, the CDR3 is TGTGCCAGCAGTTTCGGGTCGGGAGTCACAGATACGCAGTATTTT. This codes for CASSFGSGVTDTQYF. The V call is TRBV28, the J call TRBJ2-3; possibly TRBD2 for D (6 bases). CDR3 length: 15 amino acids. The germline CDR1 and CDR2 sequences are MDHEN and SYDVKM. V shed 3 bases and J shed 2 bases, with 12 bases lying between them. The full variable domain, with the rest looked up from reference TRBV28 and TRBJ2-3, is DVKVTQSSRYLVKRTGEKVFLECVQDMDHENMFWYRQDPGLGLRLIYFSYDVKMKEKGDIPEGYSVSREKKERFSLILESASTNQTSMYLCASSFGSGVTDTQYFGPGTRLTVL.

The genes are TRBV10-1 and TRBJ2-5; unclear D gene. Germline V gene data show CDR1 as WNHNN and CDR2 as SYGVQD (reference sequence). The CDR3 totals 16 residues. V was clipped by 1 base and J by 5 bases, with 17 bases between them. CDR3 bases: TGCGCCAGCAGTGAGTGGTTGGCGTTTCCCTGGGAGACCCAGTACTTC. Translation gives CASSEWLAFPWETQYF.

The rearrangement joins TRBV7-2 to TRBJ1-2; the D is unclear. CDR1 and CDR2 from the germline V gene are SGHTA and FQGNSA. CDR3 size: 11 residues. V dropped 2 bases and J dropped 6 bases, with 4 bases sitting between them. CDR3 loop: CASSLLNGYTF. CDR3 sequence (DNA): TGTGCCAGCAGCTTACTGAATGGCTACACCTTC.

Only a few counts were recorded for this clonotype. The genes are TRBV5-1 and TRBJ2-3; tentatively, D is TRBD2 (7 bases). Deletions cut 0 bases from V and 1 base from J, with 15 bases between. The V gene's germline CDR1 is SGHRS and CDR2 YFSETQ. The CDR3 totals 17 residues. The CDR3 region is CASSLVAGARRTDTQYF. The DNA for the CDR3 is TGCGCCAGCAGCTTGGTTGCGGGGGCGAGGCGCACAGATACGCAGTATTTT.

The chain employs TRBV4-2 and TRBJ2-7, with no clear D. This CDR3 contains 14 residues. The V gene's germline CDR1 is LGHNA and CDR2 YNFKEQ. Trimming took 4 bases from V and 2 from J, leaving 12 bases between them. The DNA of the CDR3 is TGTGCCAGCAGCCGGGTCGGCGTAGCCTACGAGCAGTACTTC. It codes for CASSRVGVAYEQYF.

The CDR3 nucleotides read TGTGCCAGCAGCACAGGGACTAGCCGGAATGGTGAGCAGTTCTTC. Translation: CASSTGTSRNGEQFF. The chain is built from TRBV7-2 and TRBJ2-1; 9 nucleotides line up with TRBD2. Unmatched junction bases numbered 11, after V lost 5 bases and J lost 9 bases. CDR1 is SGHTA and CDR2 is FQGNSA in the germline V gene. The CDR3 sequence is 15 residues long.

This clonotype was found a few times. The chain couples TRBV20-1 to TRBJ2-3; unclear D gene. V gave up 0 bases and J gave up 0 bases, with 19 bases separating them. Germline values: CDR1 DFQATT, CDR2 SNEGSKA (reference sequence). The CDR3 covers 18 residues. Here the CDR3 DNA reads TGCAGTGCTAGAGATCTCAGGACGGATCGGAAAAGCACAGATACGCAGTATTTT. It specifies CSARDLRTDRKSTDTQYF.

This clonotype occurred a few times. CDR3 sequence reads: CASSPRLAINEQFF. CDR3 DNA sequence: TGTGCCAGCTCACCAAGACTAGCCATCAATGAGCAGTTCTTC. This rearrangement joins TRBV18 to TRBJ2-1, with 7 bases aligning to TRBD2. The CDR3 spans 14 residues. The V and J ends lost 2 bases and 6 bases, in that order; junction bases with no gene match: 4. The germline gives CDR1 KGHSH, CDR2 LQKENI. Full variable domain (remainder filled in from reference TRBV18 and TRBJ2-1): NAGVMQNPRHLVRRRGQEARLRCSPMKGHSHVYWYRQLPEEGLKFMVYLQKENIIDESGMPKERFSAEFPKEGPSILRIQQVVRGDSAAYFCASSPRLAINEQFFGPGTRLTVL.

This clonotype has at least ten counts. The chain has TRBV20-1 and TRBJ1-5; D is possibly TRBD1 (5 bases). Germline V gene lookup returns CDR1 DFQATT and CDR2 SNEGSKA (reference sequence). CDR3 size: 11 residues. Trimming cost V 3 bases and J 6 bases, with 6 bases left between them. In nucleotides, the CDR3 is TGCAGTGCTAGTGGGGGTCAGCCCCAGCATTTT. Its translation: CSASGGQPQHF.

The CDR3 sequence: CASSQDLASGTIRKQFF. DNA for the CDR3: TGTGCCAGCAGCCAAGATCTGGCTAGCGGTACCATAAGGAAGCAGTTCTTC. The chain links TRBV4-2 to TRBJ2-1; 7 nucleotides agree with TRBD2. The CDR3 runs 17 residues. The germline V gene has CDR1 LGHNA and CDR2 YNFKEQ. The junction had 16 bases not matched to a gene; V was cut back by 0 bases and J by 11 bases.